These T cell receptor beta chains were read from a single sample in a study of T cells in Graves' hyperthyroidism and ophthalmopathy. Using its own MiXCR run on the multiplex PCR reads, TCRdb lists one record per CDR3 protein. The profile shows hundreds of thousands of distinct CDR3 sequences, about 15% of them singletons. The sequenced material came from blood. The receptors were gathered from a woman aged 18-29 years with Graves' hyperthyroidism. Each CDR3 is given with its conserved first and last residue. Each record gives: clone size, V gene, J gene, D gene, CDR3 DNA, CDR3 protein. The D gene is left open where the match is weak. The size of a clone is reported for some rows only, either as once, few or many, or as a class for expanded clones.

>many|TRBV20-1|TRBJ2-7|TRBD1
TGCAGTGCCCCCCGACCGGAGACAGGGAGCGAGCAGTACTTC
CSAPRPETGSEQYF
>-|TRBV30|TRBJ1-3|-
TGTGCCTGGAGTGTGGGCGTCTTCTCTGGAAACACCATATATTTT
CAWSVGVFSGNTIYF
>many|TRBV7-2|TRBJ1-3|-
TGTGCCAGCAGCTTAGCCGGCAGGAACACCATATATTTT
CASSLAGRNTIYF
>many|TRBV20-1|TRBJ2-1|-
TGCAGTGCTAGAGTTCCTATTAGCCTCAATGAGCAGTTCTTC
CSARVPISLNEQFF
>-|TRBV4-2|TRBJ1-2|-
TGTGCCAGCAGCCGAGCAGGGCTGGGGTCGGACTATGGCTACACCTTC
CASSRAGLGSDYGYTF
>few|TRBV7-3|TRBJ1-5|TRBD1
TGTGCCAGCAGCTTAAGCCCCCGGGACAGGGGGCGGTACAGCAATCAGCCCCAGCATTTT
CASSLSPRDRGRYSNQPQHF
>many|TRBV28|TRBJ2-1|TRBD2
TGTGCCAGCAGTTTCCTCGGACTAGCGGCCCAGAGCTCCTACAATGAGCAGTTCTTC
CASSFLGLAAQSSYNEQFF
>-|TRBV28|TRBJ2-2|TRBD2
TGTGCCAGCATTCTCGCGGGGGGCAACACCGGGGAGCTGTTTTTT
CASILAGGNTGELFF
>-|TRBV6-2/TRBV6-3|TRBJ2-7|-
TGTGCCAGCAGTTACGGCGACAAGTACTACGAGCAGTACTTC
CASSYGDKYYEQYF
>few|TRBV20-1|TRBJ2-5|-
TGCAGTGCTAGAGCTTACGGGCGGGGCCAAGAGACCCAGTACTTC
CSARAYGRGQETQYF
>few|TRBV3-1|TRBJ2-3|-
TGTGCCAGCAGCCAAACATTGGATACGCAGTATTTT
CASSQTLDTQYF
>many|TRBV7-2|TRBJ1-2|TRBD1
TGTGCCAGCAGCTTAGTAGGGACAGGGGGTGGCTACACCTTC
CASSLVGTGGGYTF
>many|TRBV20-1|TRBJ2-7|TRBD2
TGCAGTGCTGGGACTAGCACCTACGAGCAGTACTTC
CSAGTSTYEQYF
>many|TRBV6-2/TRBV6-3|TRBJ2-1|TRBD2
TGTGCCAGCAGTCCTCGAGGGACTAGCATGAATGAGCAGTTCTTC
CASSPRGTSMNEQFF
>-|TRBV9|TRBJ2-1|-
TGTGCCACTACCGCCACTAGCTCCTACAATGAGCAGTTCTTC
CATTATSSYNEQFF
>-|TRBV27|TRBJ2-7|-
TGTGCCAGCAGATCCGTCTACGAGCAGTACTTC
CASRSVYEQYF
>few|TRBV19|TRBJ2-7|-
TGTGCCAGTAGTATAGAGACCGCCTACGAGCAGTACTTC
CASSIETAYEQYF
>-|TRBV20-1|TRBJ1-5|-
TGCAGTGCGGAACAGGGTGGGGGGCAGCCCCAGCATTTT
CSAEQGGGQPQHF
>-|TRBV27|TRBJ2-7|TRBD1
TGTGCCAGCAGTTTATCACAGGGGGCTTTCAACGAGCAGTACTTC
CASSLSQGAFNEQYF
>many|TRBV20-1|TRBJ2-7|TRBD2
TGCAGTGCCCCAGTAGTAGCGGGTATAGCCTACGAGCAGTACTTC
CSAPVVAGIAYEQYF
>many|TRBV29-1|TRBJ1-2|TRBD1
TGCAGCGTTGACGGGACAGGGGGCTATGGCTACACCTTC
CSVDGTGGYGYTF
>few|TRBV12-3/TRBV12-4|TRBJ1-1|-
TGTGCCAGCAGTTTGGGTAGAGGAACCACTTTCTTT
CASSLGRGTTFF
>many|TRBV11-2|TRBJ2-1|TRBD2
TGTGCCAGCAGCTTAAGTCGGTACGGGAGGGTGGGGGAGCAGTTCTTC
CASSLSRYGRVGEQFF
>many|TRBV9|TRBJ2-3|-
TGTGCCAGCAGCGAGACGGGGACTAGCACAGATACGCAGTATTTT
CASSETGTSTDTQYF
>many|TRBV20-1|TRBJ2-1|TRBD2
TGCAGTGCTGGACTAGTAGACAATGAGCAGTTCTTC
CSAGLVDNEQFF
>many|TRBV20-1|TRBJ2-7|-
TGCAGTGCTAGCGAGGGTCTCTCCTACGAGCAGTACTTC
CSASEGLSYEQYF
>-|TRBV20-1|TRBJ2-1|TRBD1
TGCAGTGCATATACGCTGGGACAGGGGACCCTTGAGCAGTTCTTC
CSAYTLGQGTLEQFF
>many|TRBV12-3/TRBV12-4|TRBJ2-5|-
-
CASSTSGLAEETQYF
>-|TRBV19|TRBJ1-2|TRBD1
TGTGCCTGTCGAATGACAGGGGCCTCCATGGGGGGCTACACCTTC
CACRMTGASMGGYTF
>-|TRBV28|TRBJ1-5|-
TGTGCCAGCAGTTTATTGGGGGTGCGTCGCACCCCCTTTAGCAATCAGCCCCAGCATTTT
CASSLLGVRRTPFSNQPQHF
>many|TRBV7-8|TRBJ2-3|-
TGTGCCAGCAGGGATATAGATACGCAGTATTTT
CASRDIDTQYF
>many|TRBV28|TRBJ1-2|-
TGTGCCAGCAGTCAGACCGGCGTCTATGGCTACACCTTC
CASSQTGVYGYTF
>few|TRBV27|TRBJ2-2|-
TGTGCCAGCAGTTCCCCAAACAGGGTCACCGGGGAGCTGTTTTTT
CASSSPNRVTGELFF
>few|TRBV29-1|TRBJ1-2|-
TGCAGCGTTGGGACTGGCAAGTATGGCTACACCTTC
CSVGTGKYGYTF
>few|TRBV9|TRBJ2-3|-
TGTGCCAGCAGCGTAGTTCCCTCCACAGATACGCAGTATTTT
CASSVVPSTDTQYF
>few|TRBV20-1|TRBJ1-2|TRBD1
TGCAGTGCTAGTTCCGGGACAGGGGCCTATGGCTACACCTTC
CSASSGTGAYGYTF
>many|TRBV18|TRBJ2-1|TRBD2
TGTGCCAGCTCACGGACTAGCGGATCGAGCTCCTACAATGAGCAGTTCTTC
CASSRTSGSSSYNEQFF
>few|TRBV7-3|TRBJ2-5|-
TGTGCCAGCAGCTTAAATGGCCGGGGGGAGACCCAGTACTTC
CASSLNGRGETQYF
>many|TRBV15|TRBJ1-5|TRBD1
TGTGCCACCAGCACTCTAGGACAGGGAGTAAATCAGCCCCAGCATTTT
CATSTLGQGVNQPQHF
>few|TRBV2|TRBJ2-3|-
TGTGCCAGCAGTGATCAGAATCTAGGGACAGATACGCAGTATTTT
CASSDQNLGTDTQYF
>few|TRBV7-6|TRBJ1-5|-
TGTGCCAGCAGCTTAGAGGTGGCGGGGCAGCCCCAGCATTTT
CASSLEVAGQPQHF
>many|TRBV2|TRBJ2-1|-
TGTGCCAGCAGTGAAACCAATGAGCAGTTCTTC
CASSETNEQFF
>few|TRBV20-1|TRBJ2-7|-
TGCAGTGCTAGAGACATTCACTACGAGCAGTACTTC
CSARDIHYEQYF
>many|TRBV20-1|TRBJ2-1|TRBD2
TGCAGTGCTAGAGATCGCCGACTAGCGGGAGGTATATCCTACAATGAGCAGTTCTTC
CSARDRRLAGGISYNEQFF
>many|TRBV12-3/TRBV12-4|TRBJ2-1|TRBD2
TGTGCCAGCAGTGGGGGGACTAGCGTTCCCTACAATGAGCAGTTCTTC
CASSGGTSVPYNEQFF
>many|TRBV6-1|TRBJ2-7|-
TGTGCCAGCACTCGTAGGGGCTACGAGCAGTACTTC
CASTRRGYEQYF
>few|TRBV7-2|TRBJ2-7|-
TGTGCCAGCAGCTTAGTGGGACCGGGAGAGCAGTACTTC
CASSLVGPGEQYF
>many|TRBV18|TRBJ2-7|TRBD1
TGTGCCAGCTCACCCCAGACAGGGTTGGACGAGCAGTACTTC
CASSPQTGLDEQYF
>many|TRBV11-3|TRBJ2-4|-
TGTGCCAGCAGCTTGGGACCTAGCGTTCAGTACTTC
CASSLGPSVQYF
>few|TRBV29-1|TRBJ2-2|-
TGCAGCGTTGAAGGGACTACCACCGCGAACACCGGGGAGCTGTTTTTT
CSVEGTTTANTGELFF
>many|TRBV9|TRBJ2-7|TRBD2
TGTGCCAGCAGCGCCTCTTGGCGGGAGGCCCCCTACGAGCAGTACTTC
CASSASWREAPYEQYF
>many|TRBV3-1|TRBJ1-2|-
TGTGCCAGCAGCCACTTGGGGAATAACTATGGCTACACCTTC
CASSHLGNNYGYTF
>many|TRBV20-1|TRBJ2-1|TRBD2
TGCAGTGCTGCCGGGACTAGCAACCACAATGAGCAGTTCTTC
CSAAGTSNHNEQFF
>many|TRBV2|TRBJ2-1|TRBD1
TGTGCCAGCAAGAAACAGGGGCGCCGCTCCTACAATGAGCAGTTCTTC
CASKKQGRRSYNEQFF
>-|TRBV14|TRBJ2-1|-
TGTGCCAGCAGCCCAAGCGGGCGGGTACGTTCCTACAATGAGCAGTTCTTC
CASSPSGRVRSYNEQFF
>few|TRBV6-1|TRBJ1-1|-
TGTGCCAGCAGTGACTCAGGGAGGAACACTGAAGCTTTCTTT
CASSDSGRNTEAFF
>-|TRBV7-2|TRBJ1-6|-
TGTGCCAGCAGCTTAGTCAGTTGGGGACAAGCTAATTCACCCCTCCACTTT
CASSLVSWGQANSPLHF
>many|TRBV7-2|TRBJ2-5|-
TGTGCCAGCAGTTATGGACCACAAGAGACCCAGTACTTC
CASSYGPQETQYF
>many|TRBV13|TRBJ2-1|-
TGTGCCAGCAGCCGGGGGCGCGGGTCCTACAATGAGCAGTTCTTC
CASSRGRGSYNEQFF
>-|TRBV7-9|TRBJ2-7|TRBD1
TGTGCCAGCAGCTTAGCGCCAGGGACAGGGGGCCGGGAGCAGTACTTC
CASSLAPGTGGREQYF